The next 15 T cell receptor beta chains were all read from a single sample in a study of spatial heterogeneity in lung cancer. Regarding time point: sample taken at primary tumor resection. From tumor, nontumor lung or frozen PBMC, whole RNA was taken unsorted for sequencing. TCRdb analysed the 5' RACE reads with MiXCR anew, one entry per CDR3 protein. The table lists about 47,000 distinct CDR3 sequences, approximately 12% of them singletons. This specimen consisted of PBMCs, obtained at surgery. All receptors come from a female donor with early-stage non-small cell lung cancer.

The chain recombines TRBV27 with TRBJ2-7; D is uncertain. The V gene's germline CDR1 is MNHEY and CDR2 SMNVEV (reference sequence). The ends were cut back, 7 bases at V and 4 bases at J, with 17 bases in the middle. The CDR3 runs to 14 residues. CDR3 in DNA: TGTGCCAGCACCGCACTCACCGACGGATACGAGCAGTACTTC. Translating it yields CASTALTDGYEQYF.

On this clonotype itself: An end of the junction does not agree with germline; a read error may underlie this. This chain uses TRBV2 with TRBJ1-5, with D uncertain. This CDR3 is built from 15 residues. From germline, CDR1 is SNHLY and CDR2 FYNNEI. For the CDR3, the DNA is TGTGACAGCAGTGAACGTTCCAGCCCCAATCAGCCCCAGAATTTT. This codes for CDSSERSSPNQPQNF.

Notes on this clonotype: A clone one base away is much larger, so this may be a read error. The chain is built from TRBV20-1 and TRBJ2-3; D assignment may be TRBD1 or TRBD2 (5 bases each). The CDR3 length is 12 residues. Germline loops: CDR1 DFQATT, CDR2 SNEGSKA (reference sequence). The CDR3, as DNA: TGCAGTGCTGGGGACCATTCAGATACGCAGTGTTTT. Translated: CSAGDHSDTQCF.

This clonotype has more than one count but fewer than ten. The chain links TRBV7-2 to TRBJ2-2; D is undetermined. V dropped 2 bases and J dropped 0 bases, with 7 bases sitting between them. The CDR3 runs 15 residues. Germline assignment: CDR1 SGHTA and CDR2 FQGNSA. The DNA of the CDR3 is TGTGCCAGCAGCTTACTCTCCGCGAACACCGGGGAGCTGTTTTTT. Amino acids: CASSLLSANTGELFF. The variable domain in full, completed from reference TRBV7-2 and TRBJ2-2, reads GAGVSQSPSNKVTEKGKDVELRCDPISGHTALYWYRQSLGQGLEFLIYFQGNSAPDKSGLPSDRFSAERTGGSVSTLTIQRTQQEDSAVYLCASSLLSANTGELFFGEGSRLTVL.

The gene calls are TRBV5-4 and TRBJ2-1, with 8 nucleotides matching TRBD1. The V gene end was trimmed by 3 bases and the J gene end by 7 bases; junction bases not matched to a gene: 6. The CDR3 consists of 14 residues. The V gene's germline CDR1 is SGHNT and CDR2 YYREEE (reference sequence). CDR3 bases: TGTGCCAGCAGCTCTGGACAGGGCCGGAATGAGCAGTTCTTC. Residues: CASSSGQGRNEQFF.

In this sample, this clonotype turned up many times. The J gene is TRBJ1-3, the V gene TRBV6-5; D not resolved. The germline V and J ends were trimmed by 4 bases and 0 bases, with 7 bases remaining between them. Germline values: CDR1 MNHEY, CDR2 SVGAGI. This CDR3 region has 14 residues. The CDR3 sequence: CASSFKNSGNTIYF. Written as DNA, the CDR3 is TGTGCCAGCAGTTTTAAGAACTCTGGAAACACCATATATTTT.

The rearrangement joins TRBV6-2 or TRBV6-3 to TRBJ1-5; D might be TRBD1 (6 bases). V gave up 4 bases and J gave up 9 bases, with 16 bases separating them. The germline V gene encodes CDR1 MNHEY and CDR2 SVGEGT. The length of the CDR3 is 14 residues. The CDR3 sequence is CASSFNRETGPQHF. Written as DNA, the CDR3 is TGTGCCAGCAGTTTTAACAGGGAGACAGGGCCCCAGCATTTT.

In nucleotides, the CDR3 is TGTGCCAGCAGTCGTGGGACCTACGAGCAGTACTTC. Protein: CASSRGTYEQYF. The chain uses TRBV12-3 or TRBV12-4 and TRBJ2-7; no definite D call. The CDR3 sequence is 12 residues long. V dropped 5 bases and J dropped 2 bases, with 7 bases sitting between them.

This clonotype has at least ten counts. The V and J genes are TRBV7-2 and TRBJ2-6; D is perhaps TRBD1 (6 bases). The CDR3 runs to 17 residues. Trimming took off 3 bases at V and 4 bases at J, with 16 bases between the two ends. Germline V gene sequence: CDR1 SGHTA, CDR2 FQGNSA. DNA for the CDR3: TGTGCCAGCAGCTTTGGGGGCAGTGTGTTGGGGGCCAACGTCCTGACTTTC. It specifies CASSFGGSVLGANVLTF.

This clonotype was observed a few times. The genes are TRBV6-5 and TRBJ2-7, with a weak D call TRBD2 (6 bases). Trimming took 6 bases from V and 0 from J, leaving 12 bases between them. CDR1 is MNHEY and CDR2 is SVGAGI in the germline V gene. This CDR3 comprises 14 residues. CDR3 sequence reads: CASRTGTHSYEQYF. The DNA for the CDR3 is TGTGCCAGCAGAACCGGGACTCACTCCTACGAGCAGTACTTC.

The chain is built from TRBV20-1 and TRBJ2-3, with D unclear. CDR1 and CDR2 (germline): DFQATT, SNEGSKA (reference sequence). The CDR3 covers 15 residues. V was clipped by 5 bases and J by 1 base, with 16 bases between them. DNA for the CDR3: TGCAGTGCTCAAACCTCAGTTATAGGCACAGATACGCAGTATTTT. Encoded protein: CSAQTSVIGTDTQYF.

The genes are TRBV7-2 and TRBJ2-1, with 10 nucleotides matching TRBD2. After removal of 4 bases from V and 2 bases from J, the junction contained 2 bases not matched to a gene. This CDR3 has 15 residues. CDR1 SGHTA and CDR2 FQGNSA come from the germline V gene. CDR3 residues: CASSSSGGAYNEQFF. The CDR3 DNA reads TGTGCCAGCAGCTCAAGCGGGGGGGCCTACAATGAGCAGTTCTTC.

The chain is built from TRBV29-1 and TRBJ2-7; D possibly corresponds to TRBD1 (6 bases). Looked up from germline, CDR1 is SQVTM and CDR2 is ANQGSEA. The CDR3 runs 12 residues. The V end lost 6 bases, the J end lost 0 bases, and 9 bases lay between the germline ends. CDR3 in DNA: TGCAGCGTCCGGGACAACTCCTACGAGCAGTACTTC. Amino acid sequence: CSVRDNSYEQYF.

This clonotype was seen only a few times. The chain links TRBV5-4 to TRBJ2-2; TRBD2 is a possible D gene (6 bases). The CDR3 runs to 13 residues. V lost 10 bases to trimming and J lost 3 bases, with 13 bases between them. Germline V gene sequence: CDR1 SGHNT, CDR2 YYREEE (reference sequence). CDR3 nucleotide sequence: TGTGCCGCTTTCGGGGGAGACACCGGGGAGCTGTTTTTT. It codes for CAAFGGDTGELFF. The whole variable domain, remainder taken from reference TRBV5-4 and TRBJ2-2, is ETGVTQSPTHLIKTRGQQVTLRCSSQSGHNTVSWYQQALGQGPQFIFQYYREEENGRGNFPPRFSGLQFPNYSSELNVNALELDDSALYLCAAFGGDTGELFFGEGSRLTVL.

The chain joins TRBV18 to TRBJ1-2, with D unresolved. The CDR3 is made up of 15 amino acids. Germline loops: CDR1 KGHSH, CDR2 LQKENI. V lost 2 bases and J 0 bases, leaving 10 bases between the germline ends. The DNA for the CDR3 is TGTGCCAGCTCACCAAGTACTTCATCTAACTATGGCTACACCTTC. Translated, it gives CASSPSTSSNYGYTF. Full variable domain (outside the CDR3, taken from reference TRBV18 and TRBJ1-2): NAGVMQNPRHLVRRRGQEARLRCSPMKGHSHVYWYRQLPEEGLKFMVYLQKENIIDESGMPKERFSAEFPKEGPSILRIQQVVRGDSAAYFCASSPSTSSNYGYTFGSGTRLTVV.